This T cell receptor (beta chain) was captured in a study of CD4 and CD8 cells across lung adenocarcinoma regions. Donors had localized lung adenocarcinoma, a non-small cell lung cancer. TCRdb called the PCR reads again in MiXCR, with one record for every CDR3 protein. The sample includes roughly 20,000 distinct CDR3 sequences, about 53% of them seen just once. The V gene's germline CDR1 is MNHEY and CDR2 SMNVEV (reference sequence). The CDR3 loop spans 15 amino acids. Note on this clonotype: One junction end disagrees with the germline gene, perhaps due to a read error.

The sequenced material came from CD8+ T cells from the center of a lung tumor. The V call is TRBV27, the J call TRBJ2-3; D is perhaps TRBD1 or TRBD2 (6 bases each). The receptor was derived from a female donor with lung adenocarcinoma. The CD4 and CD8 labels of this study may be unreliable. The chain's CDR3 is CASRTGLGGTDTQYF. CDR3 DNA sequence: TGTGCCAGCCGTACGGGGCTGGGGGGCACAGATACTCAGTACTTT.